The 21 T cell receptor beta chains listed next were all sequenced from one sample in a study of sequential checkpoint blockade in melanoma (dated by TCRdb to the late 2010s). The library was generated by the immunoSEQ multiplex PCR assay. The table comes from immuneACCESS by way of TCRdb, which keeps in-frame sequences with V and J called. Part of the clones is missing from these tables; in studies checked, under half for an unresolved V gene and the rest for unknown reasons. Across this sample there are 10,000 to 15,000 clones, with around 20% seen only once. The ten largest clones take up around 6.8% of the sample. This specimen's treatment or condition label, per the study, means: randomized to nivolumab then ipilimumab (arm A) or the reverse (arm B). Source: tumor tissue (inferred from file names), taken from a patient given nivolumab and ipilimumab in sequence. Every receptor here comes from a human donor with melanoma.

This clone was observed a handful of times. The chain links TRBV11-3 to TRBJ2-1, with 10 bases identical to TRBD2. V dropped 2 bases and J dropped 5; count of bases not matched to a gene: 3. This CDR3 is 15 amino acids long. The V gene's germline CDR1 is SGHNT and CDR2 YENEEA. The DNA of the CDR3 is TGTGCCAGCAGCTTAACTAGCGGGACGCACAATGAGCAGTTCTTC. It is translated as CASSLTSGTHNEQFF. The variable domain in full, with the rest retrieved from reference TRBV11-3 and TRBJ2-1, is EAGVVQSPRYKIIEKKQPVAFWCNPISGHNTLYWYLQNLGQGPELLIRYENEEAVDDSQLPKDRFSAERLKGVDSTLKIQPAELGDSAVYLCASSLTSGTHNEQFFGPGTRLTVL.

The J gene is TRBJ1-2, the V gene TRBV29-1, with 7 bases matching TRBD1. The length of the CDR3 is 13 residues. With V trimmed by 4 bases and J by 1 base, 3 bases remained unmatched. The germline gives CDR1 SQVTM, CDR2 ANQGSEA. CDR3 in DNA: TGCAGCGTTGGGACAGGCGGTAACTATGGCTACACCTTC. Translating gives CSVGTGGNYGYTF. The whole variable domain, filled in from reference TRBV29-1 and TRBJ1-2, reads SAVISQKPSRDICQRGTSLTIQCQVDSQVTMMFWYRQQPGQSLTLIATANQGSEATYESGFVIDKFPISRPNLTFSTLTVSNMSPEDSSIYLCSVGTGGNYGYTFGSGTRLTVV.

This clone was seen at least ten times. The V gene is TRBV11-3, the J gene TRBJ2-3, with D possibly TRBD1 on 6 matching bases. Germline V gene lookup returns CDR1 SGHNT and CDR2 YENEEA. V lost 2 bases, J lost 3 bases, and 9 bases lay in between. The CDR3 totals 14 residues. The CDR3 region is CASSLQGMTDTQYF. DNA of the CDR3: TGTGCCAGCAGCTTACAGGGGATGACAGATACGCAGTATTTT.

This chain links TRBV12-5 with TRBJ1-2; D is undetermined. Looked up from germline, CDR1 is LGHNT and CDR2 is FRNRAP. V was shortened by 8 bases and J by 4 bases, with 17 bases between the two germline ends. CDR3 size: 14 residues. The CDR3 loop reads CASSAGVYPYGYTF. CDR3 coding DNA: TGTGCTAGTAGTGCAGGCGTTTATCCCTATGGCTACACCTTC. The variable domain in full, completed from reference TRBV12-5 and TRBJ1-2, reads DARVTQTPRHKVTEMGQEVTMRCQPILGHNTVFWYRQTMMQGLELLAYFRNRAPLDDSGMPKDRFSAEMPDATLATLKIQPSEPRDSAVYFCASSAGVYPYGYTFGSGTRLTVV.

The chain combines TRBV19 with TRBJ2-1; TRBD2 matches at 9 bases. Unmatched junction bases numbered 1, after V lost 3 bases and J lost 7 bases. The germline V gene has CDR1 LNHDA and CDR2 SQIVND (reference sequence). The CDR3 runs to 13 residues. CDR3 coding DNA: TGTGCCAGTAGTATCGGACTAGCGAATGAGCAGTTCTTC. This gives the protein CASSIGLANEQFF.

In this sample, this clone turned up a few times. The chain has TRBV6-8 and TRBJ2-2; D might be TRBD1 (6 bases). Germline CDR1 reads MNHGY; CDR2 reads SAAAGT. Trimming shortened V by 7 bases and J by 0 bases, and 9 bases separated the two germline ends. The CDR3 runs to 14 residues. CDR3 nucleotides: TGTGCCAGCACGACAGGCGCGAACACCGGGGAGCTGTTTTTT. Its protein is CASTTGANTGELFF.

The V call is TRBV5-1, the J call TRBJ1-1; 7 positions agree with TRBD1. V trimming: 0 bases; J trimming: 4 bases; junction bases outside the gene matches: 3. The CDR3 covers 14 residues. CDR1 and CDR2 from the germline V gene are SGHRS and YFSETQ. This CDR3 is CASSLDAGGTEAFF. CDR3 DNA sequence: TGCGCCAGCAGCTTGGACGCAGGGGGCACTGAAGCTTTCTTT.

This clone was counted at least ten times. The rearrangement joins TRBV11-3 to TRBJ2-7; TRBD1 agrees at 9 bases. CDR1 is SGHNT and CDR2 is YENEEA in the germline V gene. The V gene end was trimmed by 5 bases and the J gene end by 7 bases; junction bases not matched to a gene: 9. CDR3 length: 14 residues. CDR3 sequence reads: CASSIRTGTGEQYF. The CDR3 nucleotides read TGTGCCAGCAGCATTAGAACCGGGACAGGGGAGCAGTACTTC.

This clone was counted only a few times. This chain links TRBV9 with TRBJ1-4; D might be TRBD1 (5 bases). CDR1 and CDR2 (germline): SGDLS, YYNGEE. The V gene lost 3 bases and the J gene lost 6 bases, with 12 bases spanning the gap. The CDR3 contains 14 residues. The CDR3, as DNA: TGTGCCAGCAGCGAGGGCGGGGGGTATGAAAAACTGTTTTTT. Translation: CASSEGGGYEKLFF.

This chain connects TRBV14 to TRBJ2-3; D unresolved. V dropped 0 bases and J dropped 6 bases, with 13 bases sitting between them. The CDR3 has 15 amino acids. Germline V gene sequence: CDR1 SGHDN, CDR2 FVKESK. The CDR3 here is CASSQEDVWWDTQYF. In DNA form, the CDR3 reads TGTGCCAGCAGCCAAGAAGACGTCTGGTGGGATACGCAGTATTTT.

The gene calls are TRBV16 and TRBJ2-1, with TRBD2 identical over 10 bases. The CDR3 contains 15 residues. Looked up from germline, CDR1 is KGHSY and CDR2 is FQNENV. V lost 4 bases to trimming and J lost 2 bases; unmatched junction nucleotides: 2. The CDR3 here is CASSPTSGAYNEQFF. The CDR3 DNA reads TGTGCCAGCAGCCCCACTAGCGGGGCCTACAATGAGCAGTTCTTC.

By sample fraction, this clone is medium-sized. This chain uses TRBV25-1 with TRBJ1-6; tentative D call: TRBD1 (5 bases). V was cut by 3 bases and J by 10 bases, with 16 bases left in between. Germline V CDR1 and CDR2: MGHDK, SYGVNS. This CDR3 contains 15 residues. CDR3 loop: CASSDRSLRGSPLHF. In nucleotides, the CDR3 is TGTGCCAGCAGTGACCGATCCTTGAGGGGATCACCCCTCCACTTT.

The rearrangement links TRBV19 to TRBJ1-4; D is unclear. Germline values: CDR1 LNHDA, CDR2 SQIVND (reference sequence). The CDR3 contains 19 residues. V lost 4 bases to trimming and J lost 0 bases, with 21 bases between them. This CDR3 reads CASSRWGMSRTTTNEKLFF. The CDR3, as DNA: TGTGCCAGTAGTAGGTGGGGTATGAGTCGTACAACAACTAATGAAAAACTGTTTTTT.

V usage is TRBV10-2 and J usage is TRBJ1-1; no clear D. CDR1 and CDR2 (germline): WSHSY, SAAADI. This CDR3 has 13 amino acids. Trimming stripped 6 bases from V and 1 base from J, with 9 bases between. The CDR3 region is CASRVFANTEAFF. In DNA form, the CDR3 reads TGCGCCAGCAGGGTGTTTGCGAACACTGAAGCTTTCTTT.

This chain connects TRBV29-1 to TRBJ2-1, with D perhaps matching TRBD2 (6 bases). V dropped 1 base and J dropped 9 bases, with 16 bases sitting between them. The CDR3 sequence is 14 residues long. Per germline, CDR1 SQVTM and CDR2 ANQGSEA. For the CDR3, the DNA is TGCAGCGTTGAAGGGATCGTCATCGGGAGTGAGCAGTTCTTC. Protein product: CSVEGIVIGSEQFF.

This chain's CDR3 is CASSPSRERTVNYGYTF. DNA for the CDR3: TGTGCCAGCAGCCCAAGCCGCGAGAGGACAGTCAACTATGGCTACACCTTC. The chain couples TRBV11-3 to TRBJ1-2; TRBD1 might be the D (6 bases). This CDR3 has 17 amino acids. Germline V lookup: CDR1 SGHNT, CDR2 YENEEA. The V gene lost 5 bases and the J gene lost 2 bases, with 21 bases spanning the gap.

This clone showed up many times. The CDR3 nucleotides are TGCGCCAGCGGCGAGATAGCGGGAGGGCCCACAGATACGCAGTATTTT. This sequence encodes CASGEIAGGPTDTQYF. The chain is built from TRBV4-1 and TRBJ2-3; TRBD2 matches 11 bases. The germline gives CDR1 MGHRA, CDR2 YSYEKL. The CDR3 is made up of 16 amino acids. V gave up 8 bases and J gave up 2 bases; unmatched junction bases: 9.

This sequence joins TRBV29-1 and TRBJ1-1; D gene uncertain. The CDR3 totals 13 residues. The germline CDR1 and CDR2 sequences are SQVTM and ANQGSEA. Trimming stripped 7 bases from V and 4 bases from J, with 16 bases between. CDR3 region: CSGLRDAGTEAFF. CDR3 in DNA: TGCAGCGGACTGCGTGACGCGGGCACTGAAGCTTTCTTT.

This clone was seen a few times. The J gene is TRBJ1-4, the V gene TRBV11-3; D gene uncertain. V lost 5 bases to trimming and J lost 4 bases, with 14 bases between them. CDR3 length: 15 residues. Per the germline V gene, CDR1 is SGHNT and CDR2 is YENEEA. The CDR3 loop is CASSPGDGGNEKLFF. The CDR3 DNA follows: TGTGCCAGCAGCCCCGGTGATGGAGGTAATGAAAAACTGTTTTTT.

The chain carries TRBV11-3 and TRBJ1-5; no reliable D call. The germline V and J ends were trimmed by 1 base and 2 bases, with 12 bases remaining between them. The germline V gene encodes CDR1 SGHNT and CDR2 YENEEA. This CDR3 is 16 amino acids long. This chain's CDR3 is CASSLGSPGGNQPQHF. The DNA of the CDR3 is TGTGCCAGCAGCTTAGGGTCGCCCGGGGGCAATCAGCCCCAGCATTTT. Full variable domain (rest looked up from reference TRBV11-3 and TRBJ1-5): EAGVVQSPRYKIIEKKQPVAFWCNPISGHNTLYWYLQNLGQGPELLIRYENEEAVDDSQLPKDRFSAERLKGVDSTLKIQPAELGDSAVYLCASSLGSPGGNQPQHFGDGTRLSIL.

The chain recombines TRBV6-8 with TRBJ2-2; D unresolved. The CDR3 covers 12 residues. The germline V gene encodes CDR1 MNHGY and CDR2 SAAAGT. V lost 4 bases and J lost 5, with 5 bases in between. The CDR3 here is CASSFKTGELFF. The CDR3 DNA is TGTGCCAGCAGTTTTAAGACCGGGGAGCTGTTTTTT.